These 7 T cell receptor beta chains were all obtained from the same sample, sequenced in a study of cytomegalovirus exposure and HLA in healthy donors. Clones were read by immunoSEQ multiplex PCR, and TCRdb kept only the in-frame ones, dropping some. The sample yields 110,000 to 150,000 clones, roughly 92% seen once. The sequenced sample was PBMCs. Source of these receptors: a man younger than 30 in good health and CMV-seronegative.

The J gene is TRBJ1-2, the V gene TRBV4-2; 7 positions agree with TRBD1. The germline gives CDR1 LGHNA, CDR2 YNFKEQ. V lost 0 bases to trimming and J lost 5 bases; unmatched junction nucleotides: 18. This CDR3 region has 19 residues. CDR3 in DNA: TGTGCCAGCAGCCAAGATCCCCCTGGGACAGCCCACGAATGGTATGGCTACACCTTC. Its protein is CASSQDPPGTAHEWYGYTF.

This chain joins TRBV6-1 and TRBJ2-7, with a tentative D call TRBD1 (5 bases). The CDR3 length is 14 residues. Looked up from germline, CDR1 is MNHNS and CDR2 is SASEGT. The germline V and J ends were trimmed by 4 bases and 0 bases, with 10 bases remaining between them. In DNA, the CDR3 is TGTGCCAGCAGTGTTGTTCAGGGCTCCTACGAGCAGTACTTC. Its protein is CASSVVQGSYEQYF.

The chain links TRBV29-1 to TRBJ1-5; no firm D call. CDR3 size: 13 residues. Germline values: CDR1 SQVTM, CDR2 ANQGSEA. The V end lost 5 bases, the J end lost 3 bases, and 11 bases lay between the germline ends. CDR3 protein: CSVTPGNNQPQHF. In DNA form, the CDR3 reads TGCAGCGTTACCCCGGGGAACAATCAGCCCCAGCATTTT. Combining the CDR3 with reference TRBV29-1 and TRBJ1-5 gives the whole variable domain SAVISQKPSRDICQRGTSLTIQCQVDSQVTMMFWYRQQPGQSLTLIATANQGSEATYESGFVIDKFPISRPNLTFSTLTVSNMSPEDSSIYLCSVTPGNNQPQHFGDGTRLSIL.

The rearrangement uses TRBV7-2 and TRBJ1-3, with D tentatively TRBD1 (5 bases). There are 15 residues in the CDR3. Trimming took off 1 base at V and 2 bases at J, with 9 bases between the two ends. CDR1 is SGHTA, CDR2 FQGNSA, per germline. The CDR3 sequence: CASSLGQGAGNTIYF. The CDR3 DNA is TGTGCCAGCAGCTTAGGTCAGGGTGCTGGAAACACCATATATTTT.

The chain links TRBV15 to TRBJ1-1; D ambiguous. The germline CDR1 and CDR2 sequences are LNHNV and YYDKDF (reference sequence). The CDR3 consists of 15 residues. Trimming shortened V by 0 bases and J by 1 base, and 9 bases separated the two germline ends. The CDR3 sequence: CATSRDGVSNTEAFF. The CDR3 DNA sequence: TGTGCCACCAGCAGAGACGGGGTCTCGAACACTGAAGCTTTCTTT. Full variable domain (outside the CDR3, taken from reference TRBV15 and TRBJ1-1): DAMVIQNPRYQVTQFGKPVTLSCSQTLNHNVMYWYQQKSSQAPKLLFHYYDKDFNNEADTPDNFQSRRPNTSFCFLDIRSPGLGDTAMYLCATSRDGVSNTEAFFGQGTRLTVV.

This sequence joins TRBV7-6 and TRBJ2-1, with TRBD2 matching over 14 bases. The V and J ends lost 1 base and 2 bases, in that order; junction bases with no gene match: 4. Germline V lookup: CDR1 SGHVS, CDR2 FNYEAQ. The CDR3 has 18 residues. The CDR3 sequence is CASSLVTSGGATYNEQFF. As DNA, the CDR3 is TGTGCCAGCAGCTTAGTGACTAGCGGGGGGGCAACCTACAATGAGCAGTTCTTC.

This chain joins TRBV13 and TRBJ2-2; 11 positions match TRBD2. Looked up from germline, CDR1 is PRHDT and CDR2 is FYEKMQ (reference sequence). This CDR3 contains 16 residues. The V and J ends lost 0 bases and 7 bases, in that order; junction bases with no gene match: 4. The CDR3: CASSLGTSGAVGELFF. CDR3 coding DNA: TGTGCCAGCAGCTTAGGGACTAGCGGGGCCGTCGGGGAGCTGTTTTTT.